This T cell receptor (beta chain) was documented in a study of T cell changes during pregnancy in multiple sclerosis. The CDR3 is made up of 18 amino acids. V shed 3 bases and J 0 bases; nucleotides not matched to a gene: 10. Germline CDR1 GTSNPN, CDR2 SVGIG (reference sequence). Assay used: immunoSEQ multiplex PCR; TCRdb lists only in-frame clones, some missing. The sample has about 60,000 clones, about 91% seen once. Sequencing used peripheral blood, obtained before pregnancy. The sequence was collected from a female donor with multiple sclerosis, enrolled in a pregnancy study. The chain combines TRBV30 with TRBJ2-2, with 10 nucleotides matching TRBD1. The DNA for the CDR3 is TGTGCCTGGAGGTTACGGGACAGGGGCTTCGCGAACACCGGGGAGCTGTTTTTT. Protein product: CAWRLRDRGFANTGELFF.